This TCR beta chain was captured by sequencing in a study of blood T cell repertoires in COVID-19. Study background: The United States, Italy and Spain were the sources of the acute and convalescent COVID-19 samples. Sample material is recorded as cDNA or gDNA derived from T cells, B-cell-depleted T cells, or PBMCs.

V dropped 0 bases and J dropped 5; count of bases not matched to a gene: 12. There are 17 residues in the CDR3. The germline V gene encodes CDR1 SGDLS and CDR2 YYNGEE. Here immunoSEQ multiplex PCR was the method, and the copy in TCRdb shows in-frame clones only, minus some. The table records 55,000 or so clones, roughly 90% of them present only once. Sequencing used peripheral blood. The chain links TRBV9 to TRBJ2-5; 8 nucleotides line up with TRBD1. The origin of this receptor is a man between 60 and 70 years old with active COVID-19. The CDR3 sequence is CASSVGRGQGAWETQYF. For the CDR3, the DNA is TGTGCCAGCAGCGTAGGGAGGGGTCAGGGGGCCTGGGAGACCCAGTACTTC.